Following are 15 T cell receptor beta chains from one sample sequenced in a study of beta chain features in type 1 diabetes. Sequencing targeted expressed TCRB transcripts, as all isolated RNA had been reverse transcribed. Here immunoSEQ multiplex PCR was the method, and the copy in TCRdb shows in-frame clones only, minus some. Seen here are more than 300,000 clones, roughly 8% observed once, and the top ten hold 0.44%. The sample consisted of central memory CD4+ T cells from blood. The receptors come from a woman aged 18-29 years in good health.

The CDR3 DNA sequence: TGTGCCACCAGCACAGCCCTAGCTTCCCGCACAGATACGCAGTATTTT. Translation gives CATSTALASRTDTQYF. This sequence joins TRBV15 and TRBJ2-3; weak D call: TRBD2 (5 bases). V lost 4 bases to trimming and J lost 1 base, with 15 bases between them. CDR1 is LNHNV and CDR2 is YYDKDF in the germline V gene (reference sequence). The CDR3 runs 16 residues.

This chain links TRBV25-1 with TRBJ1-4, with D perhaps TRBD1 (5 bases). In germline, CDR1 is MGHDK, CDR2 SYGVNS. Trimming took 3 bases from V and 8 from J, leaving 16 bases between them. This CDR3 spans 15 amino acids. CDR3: CASSDLGGRSEKLFF. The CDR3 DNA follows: TGTGCCAGCAGTGACCTCGGGGGACGGTCCGAAAAACTGTTTTTT.

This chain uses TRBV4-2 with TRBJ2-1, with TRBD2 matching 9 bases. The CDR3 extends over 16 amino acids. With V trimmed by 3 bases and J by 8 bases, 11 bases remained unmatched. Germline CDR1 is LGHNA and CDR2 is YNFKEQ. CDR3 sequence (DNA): TGTGCCAGCAGCCAGATAGCGGGAGCGCCCTCCGATGAGCAGTTCTTC. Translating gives CASSQIAGAPSDEQFF.

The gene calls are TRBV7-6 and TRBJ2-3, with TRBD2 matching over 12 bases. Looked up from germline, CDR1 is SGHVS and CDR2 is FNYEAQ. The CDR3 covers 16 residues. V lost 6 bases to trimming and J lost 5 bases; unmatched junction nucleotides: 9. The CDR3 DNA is TGTGCCAGCAGACTCCTAGCGGGAGGGCCCGTAGATACGCAGTATTTT. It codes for CASRLLAGGPVDTQYF.

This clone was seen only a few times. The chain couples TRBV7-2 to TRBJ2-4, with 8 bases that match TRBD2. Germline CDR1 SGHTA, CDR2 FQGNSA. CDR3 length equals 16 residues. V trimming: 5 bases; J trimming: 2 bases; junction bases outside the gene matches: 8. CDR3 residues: CASSAVAGRSKNIQYF. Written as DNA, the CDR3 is TGTGCCAGCAGCGCCGTAGCGGGGAGGTCCAAAAACATTCAGTACTTC.

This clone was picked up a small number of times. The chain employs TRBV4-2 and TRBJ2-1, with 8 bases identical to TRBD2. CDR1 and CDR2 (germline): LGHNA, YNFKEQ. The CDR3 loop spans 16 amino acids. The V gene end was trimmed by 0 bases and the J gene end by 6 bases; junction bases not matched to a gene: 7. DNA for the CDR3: TGTGCCAGCAGCCAAGATTGGGGGACTAGTGGCAATGAGCAGTTCTTC. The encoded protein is CASSQDWGTSGNEQFF.

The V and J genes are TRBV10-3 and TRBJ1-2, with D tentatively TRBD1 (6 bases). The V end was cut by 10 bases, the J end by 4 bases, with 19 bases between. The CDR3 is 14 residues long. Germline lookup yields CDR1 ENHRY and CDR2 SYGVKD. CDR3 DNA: TGTGCCAGCCTTGATGGACAGAGAAGCTATGGCTACACCTTC. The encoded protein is CASLDGQRSYGYTF.

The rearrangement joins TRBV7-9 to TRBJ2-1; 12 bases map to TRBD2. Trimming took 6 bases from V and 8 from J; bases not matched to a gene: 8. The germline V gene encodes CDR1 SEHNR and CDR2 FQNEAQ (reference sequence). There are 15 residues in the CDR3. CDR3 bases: TGTGCCAGCAGTACCCGGACTAGCGGGAACTATGAGCAGTTCTTC. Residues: CASSTRTSGNYEQFF.

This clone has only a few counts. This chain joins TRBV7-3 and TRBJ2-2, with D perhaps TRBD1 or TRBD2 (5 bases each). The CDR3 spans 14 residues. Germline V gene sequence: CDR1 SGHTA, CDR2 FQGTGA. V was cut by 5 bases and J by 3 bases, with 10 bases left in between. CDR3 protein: CASSLGRDTGELFF. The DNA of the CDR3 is TGTGCCAGCAGCCTGGGACGGGACACCGGGGAGCTGTTTTTT.

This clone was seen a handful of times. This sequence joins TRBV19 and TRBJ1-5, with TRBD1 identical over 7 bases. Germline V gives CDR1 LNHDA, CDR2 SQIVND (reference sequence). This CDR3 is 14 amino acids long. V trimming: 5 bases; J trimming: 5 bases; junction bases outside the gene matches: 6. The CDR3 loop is CASSQQGLYQPQHF. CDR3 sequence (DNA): TGTGCCAGTAGTCAACAGGGGCTCTATCAGCCCCAGCATTTT. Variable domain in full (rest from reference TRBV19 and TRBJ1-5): DGGITQSPKYLFRKEGQNVTLSCEQNLNHDAMYWYRQDPGQGLRLIYYSQIVNDFQKGDIAEGYSVSREKKESFPLTVTSAQKNPTAFYLCASSQQGLYQPQHFGDGTRLSIL.

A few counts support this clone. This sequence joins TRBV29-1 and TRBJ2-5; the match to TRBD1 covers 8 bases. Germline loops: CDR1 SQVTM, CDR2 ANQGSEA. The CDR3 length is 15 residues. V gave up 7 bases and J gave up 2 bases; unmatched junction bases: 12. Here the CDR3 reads CSGATGGDSQETQYF. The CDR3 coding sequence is TGCAGCGGCGCAACAGGGGGAGATTCTCAAGAGACCCAGTACTTC.

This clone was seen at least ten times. CDR3 protein: CASSLWGLSFF. Here the CDR3 DNA reads TGTGCCAGCAGTCTGTGGGGCTTATCTTTCTTC. This rearrangement joins TRBV6-1 to TRBJ2-1, with D perhaps matching TRBD1 (5 bases). Germline V gene lookup returns CDR1 MNHNS and CDR2 SASEGT. This CDR3 spans 11 amino acids. The ends were cut back, 5 bases at V and 16 bases at J, with 15 bases in the middle.

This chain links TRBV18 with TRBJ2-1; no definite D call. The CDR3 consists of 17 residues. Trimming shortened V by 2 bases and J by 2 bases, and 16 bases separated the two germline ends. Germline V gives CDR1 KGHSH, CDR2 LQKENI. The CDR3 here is CASSPRWSYLAYNEQFF. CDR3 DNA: TGTGCCAGCTCACCAAGGTGGTCTTACCTGGCCTACAATGAGCAGTTCTTC.

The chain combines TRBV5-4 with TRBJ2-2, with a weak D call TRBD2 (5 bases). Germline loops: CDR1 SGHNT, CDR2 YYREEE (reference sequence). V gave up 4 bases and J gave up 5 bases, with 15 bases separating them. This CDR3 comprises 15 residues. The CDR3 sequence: CASSPEAGSTGELFF. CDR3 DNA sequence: TGTGCCAGCAGCCCTGAGGCGGGCTCTACCGGGGAGCTGTTTTTT. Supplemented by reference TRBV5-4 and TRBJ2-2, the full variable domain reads ETGVTQSPTHLIKTRGQQVTLRCSSQSGHNTVSWYQQALGQGPQFIFQYYREEENGRGNFPPRFSGLQFPNYSSELNVNALELDDSALYLCASSPEAGSTGELFFGEGSRLTVL.

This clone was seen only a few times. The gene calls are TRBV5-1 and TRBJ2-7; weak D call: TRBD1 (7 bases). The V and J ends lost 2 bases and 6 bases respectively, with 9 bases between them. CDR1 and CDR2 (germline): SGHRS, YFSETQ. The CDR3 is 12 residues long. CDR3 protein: CASSFQGGEQYF. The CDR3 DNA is TGCGCCAGCAGCTTCCAGGGGGGCGAGCAGTACTTC.